The 2 T cell receptor beta chains in this list originate from one sample, sequenced in a study of cytomegalovirus exposure and HLA in healthy donors. Clones were read by immunoSEQ multiplex PCR, and TCRdb kept only the in-frame ones, dropping some. There are about 240,000 clones in the sample; about 87% occur only once, and about 2.5% lies in the top ten. The source material was PBMCs. Receptors were obtained from a man between 18 and 35 years old in good health and CMV-seronegative.

The chain recombines TRBV18 with TRBJ1-6; 9 bases align to TRBD1. Losses at the gene ends were 2 bases for V and 7 bases for J; bases not matched to a gene: 3. The CDR3 consists of 15 residues. Germline CDR1 reads KGHSH; CDR2 reads LQKENI. CDR3 residues: CASSPVGTGNSPLHF. DNA for the CDR3: TGTGCCAGCTCACCAGTAGGGACAGGGAATTCACCCCTCCACTTT.

V gene TRBV6-5 combines with J gene TRBJ2-1, with 7 bases lining up with TRBD2. This CDR3 comprises 15 residues. The germline V gene has CDR1 MNHEY and CDR2 SVGAGI. V was pared by 4 bases and J by 4 bases, with 7 bases of the junction left unmatched. This chain's CDR3 is CASSFAGVQYNEQFF. The CDR3 DNA reads TGTGCCAGCAGTTTCGCGGGGGTGCAGTACAATGAGCAGTTCTTC.